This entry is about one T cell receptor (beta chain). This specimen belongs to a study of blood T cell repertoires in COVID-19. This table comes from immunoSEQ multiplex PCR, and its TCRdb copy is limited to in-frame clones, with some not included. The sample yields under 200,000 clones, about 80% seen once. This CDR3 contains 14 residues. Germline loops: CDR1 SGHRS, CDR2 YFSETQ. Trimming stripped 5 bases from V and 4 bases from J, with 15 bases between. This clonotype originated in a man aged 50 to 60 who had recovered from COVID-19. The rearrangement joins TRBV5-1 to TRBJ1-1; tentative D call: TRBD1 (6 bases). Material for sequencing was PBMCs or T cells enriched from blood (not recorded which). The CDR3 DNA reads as TGCGCCAGCAGGGGAATCACAGGGCGCACTGAAGCTTTCTTT. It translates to CASRGITGRTEAFF. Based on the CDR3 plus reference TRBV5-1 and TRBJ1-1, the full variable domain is KAGVTQTPRYLIKTRGQQVTLSCSPISGHRSVSWYQQTPGQGLQFLFEYFSETQRNKGNFPGRFSGRQFSNSRSEMNVSTLELGDSALYLCASRGITGRTEAFFGQGTRLTVV.